This T cell receptor (beta chain) was captured by sequencing in a study of T-cell reconstitution after alpha-beta-depleted transplantation in children. In germline, CDR1 is SGDLS, CDR2 YYNGEE. This CDR3 is 14 amino acids long. Trimming took off 0 bases at V and 1 base at J, with 6 bases between the two ends. This clonotype was seen at least ten times. This sample's TCRbeta library carried unique molecular identifier barcodes. MiXCR, applied by TCRdb to the PCR reads, yields one record per CDR3 protein. The sample gives over 550,000 distinct CDR3 sequences, roughly a tenth of which show up once; about 4% is in the top ten.

The chain couples TRBV9 to TRBJ2-3; D is unclear. The TCR originated in a human donor who donated a stem cell graft to a child with acute myeloid leukemia. Sample: PBMCs from the stem cell graft donor, taken from the stem cell graft. CDR3 sequence reads: CASSVVPRTDTQYF. Written as DNA, the CDR3 is TGTGCCAGCAGCGTAGTTCCCCGCACAGATACGCAGTATTTT.